This record concerns one T cell receptor (beta chain) sequence. In the original workflow: Junction-only sequences without quality scores came from ImmunoSEQ, so filtering differed. Only in-frame clones appear in the TCRdb table, and some are missing; sequencing was by immunoSEQ multiplex PCR. The V and J calls and clone size were taken over from that table, and D and trimming were inferred from the DNA. The data hold over a million clones, with around 76% observed a single time. Germline V CDR1 and CDR2: MDHEN, SYDVKM. CDR3 length: 15 amino acids. V dropped 6 bases and J dropped 8 bases, with 19 bases sitting between them. Both subsets, CD45RA+ naive and CD45RA-negative memory, were split from the CD4+ cells. The sample originates from a study of shared clonotypes between healthy human individuals. Background on the study: Participating donors consisted of two women and a few men aged 18 to 49.

The sample was memory CD4+ T cells sorted from blood. Subset defined: CD45RA-negative fraction. This receptor was obtained from a man aged 18 to 29 in good health. This chain uses TRBV28 with TRBJ1-4; D ambiguous. CDR3 sequence reads: CASSGPQLRGEKLFF. In DNA form, the CDR3 reads TGTGCCAGCAGCGGGCCCCAGCTCAGAGGGGAAAAACTGTTTTTT. The full variable domain, rest sourced from reference TRBV28 and TRBJ1-4, is DVKVTQSSRYLVKRTGEKVFLECVQDMDHENMFWYRQDPGLGLRLIYFSYDVKMKEKGDIPEGYSVSREKKERFSLILESASTNQTSMYLCASSGPQLRGEKLFFGSGTQLSVL.